Listed below are T cell receptor beta chains from one sample, sequenced in a study of technical replicates of blood from a few donors. Only in-frame clones appear in the TCRdb table, and some are missing; sequencing was by immunoSEQ multiplex PCR. Here the sample spans 80,000 to 100,000 clones, approximately 96% being singletons. Sequenced sample: T cells isolated from PBMCs. The receptor source for this set is a human donor in good health. Both conserved end residues are part of each CDR3. A D gene is named only where the DNA matches it firmly. Clone size, where shown, is once, few, many, or a class for clones that have expanded.

>TRBJ1-2|once|TRBV28|TRBD1
CASSFGTGAYGYTF
TGTGCCAGCAGTTTCGGGACAGGGGCCTATGGCTACACCTTC
>TRBJ2-5|once|TRBV6-6|NA
CASKGAGKETQYF
TGTGCCAGCAAGGGGGCGGGGAAGGAGACCCAGTACTTC
>TRBJ2-1|once|TRBV30|NA
CACRGLVYNEQFF
TGTGCCTGTCGAGGCCTCGTCTACAATGAGCAGTTCTTC
>TRBJ2-7|NA|TRBV7-8|NA
CASSLARGINEQYF
TGTGCCAGCAGCTTAGCCAGGGGTATAAACGAGCAGTACTTC
>TRBJ2-2|NA|TRBV19|NA
CASSIGQGSLFF
TGTGCCAGTAGTATTGGTCAGGGAAGTCTGTTTTTT
>TRBJ2-1|once|TRBV7-9|NA
CASSSTPLPVLATAEQFF
TGTGCCAGCAGCTCAACCCCCCTTCCTGTTCTAGCAACTGCTGAGCAGTTCTTC
>TRBJ2-7|NA|TRBV5-1|NA
CASSPSLTGEQYF
TGCGCCAGCAGCCCCTCTCTGACAGGCGAGCAGTACTTC
>TRBJ2-6|NA|TRBV6-6|NA
CASSSTVIAGANVLTF
TGTGCCAGCAGTTCCACGGTGATCGCTGGGGCCAACGTCCTGACTTTC
>TRBJ1-2|NA|TRBV6-5|TRBD1
CASSYGDRGYGYTF
TGTGCCAGCAGTTACGGGGACAGAGGATATGGCTACACCTTC
>TRBJ2-7|NA|TRBV5-4|TRBD2
CASSWEVAGAGEQYF
TGTGCCAGCAGCTGGGAGGTAGCGGGAGCGGGCGAGCAGTACTTC
>TRBJ1-5|NA|TRBV4-3|NA
CASSQDEVAGHQPQHF
TGCGCCAGCAGCCAAGATGAAGTGGCAGGGCATCAGCCCCAGCATTTT
>TRBJ2-7|NA|TRBV5-1|TRBD1
CASSQQGPEQYF
TGCGCCAGCAGCCAACAGGGGCCCGAGCAGTACTTC
>TRBJ1-3|NA|TRBV7-2|NA
CASSLVVQFGNTIYF
TGTGCCAGCAGCTTAGTCGTACAGTTTGGAAACACCATATATTTT
>TRBJ1-1|NA|TRBV6-1|TRBD1
CASSEYRGGLREAFF
TGTGCCAGCAGTGAATACAGGGGAGGTCTCCGTGAAGCTTTCTTT
>TRBJ2-1|NA|TRBV25-1|NA
CASSEFFASGGGEQFF
TGTGCCAGCAGTGAATTTTTCGCCTCCGGCGGAGGTGAGCAGTTCTTC
>TRBJ2-3|NA|TRBV15|TRBD2
CATSRASGTSTDTQYF
TGTGCCACCAGCAGGGCTAGCGGGACCAGCACAGATACGCAGTATTTT
>TRBJ1-1|NA|TRBV6-5|TRBD1
CASRTGVLTEAFF
TGTGCCAGCAGAACAGGGGTACTCACTGAAGCTTTCTTT
>TRBJ2-5|NA|TRBV29-1|TRBD2
CSARLAVETQYF
TGCAGCGCACGACTAGCAGTAGAGACCCAGTACTTC
>TRBJ2-1|NA|TRBV11-3|NA
CASSLGEMETRNEQFF
TGTGCCAGCAGCTTGGGAGAAATGGAAACTAGAAATGAGCAGTTCTTC
>TRBJ1-1|NA|TRBV7-8|NA
CASSSQGYIHTEAFF
TGTGCCAGCAGCTCGCAGGGATATATTCACACTGAAGCTTTCTTT
>TRBJ2-7|NA|TRBV5-1|NA
CASSLNPLLDYEQYF
TGCGCCAGCAGCTTAAATCCCCTACTTGACTACGAGCAGTACTTC
>TRBJ2-4|NA|TRBV10-3|TRBD1
CAISTTGAAKNIQYF
TGTGCCATCAGCACGACAGGGGCTGCCAAAAACATTCAGTACTTC
>TRBJ1-3|NA|TRBV19|NA
CASSSRGRSGNTIYF
TGTGCCAGTAGTAGCAGGGGTAGGTCTGGAAACACCATATATTTT
>TRBJ2-7|NA|TRBV5-6|NA
CASSGKEGLELTRQYF
TGTGCCAGCAGCGGGAAGGAGGGCTTGGAGTTAACGAGGCAGTACTTC
>TRBJ2-1|NA|TRBV29-1|NA
CSARDARGFNEQFF
TGCAGCGCCCGGGACGCCAGGGGATTCAATGAGCAGTTCTTC
>TRBJ2-2|few|TRBV6-4|NA
CASSDGTNTGELFF
TGTGCCAGCAGTGACGGGACAAACACCGGGGAGCTGTTTTTT
>TRBJ2-2|NA|TRBV5-6|TRBD2
CASSLTSGRASNTGELFF
TGTGCCAGCAGCTTGACTAGCGGGAGGGCCTCGAACACCGGGGAGCTGTTTTTT
>TRBJ1-1|NA|TRBV28|NA
CASSLGQFYTEAFF
TGTGCCAGCAGCCTAGGACAGTTTTACACTGAAGCTTTCTTT
>TRBJ1-2|once|TRBV25-1|NA
CASSPSTTLANYGYTF
TGTGCCAGCAGTCCCTCAACGACATTAGCTAACTATGGCTACACCTTC
>TRBJ1-2|NA|TRBV30|NA
CAWNAGLYGYTF
TGTGCCTGGAACGCCGGTCTCTATGGCTACACCTTC
>TRBJ1-3|NA|TRBV7-7|NA
CASSLGSGNTIYF
TGTGCTAGCAGCTTAGGTTCGGGAAACACCATATATTTT
>TRBJ2-5|NA|TRBV5-4|NA
CASSLLGLSEETQYF
TGTGCCAGCAGCTTGTTGGGGCTTTCGGAAGAGACCCAGTACTTC
>TRBJ2-7|NA|TRBV7-8|TRBD1
CASSLNRGLYEQYF
TGTGCCAGCAGTCTTAACAGGGGGCTCTACGAGCAGTACTTC
>TRBJ2-7|NA|TRBV9|TRBD1
CASSITGGSSSYEQYF
TGTGCCAGCAGCATAACAGGGGGCTCCAGCTCCTACGAGCAGTACTTC